The 9 T cell receptor beta chains given below trace back to one sample, sequenced in a study of T-cell memory formation after mild COVID-19. TCRdb redid the calling of the 5' RACE reads with MiXCR, one entry per CDR3 protein. Of approximately 250,000 distinct CDR3 sequences in the sample, approximately 15% were seen once. The source material was PBMCs or a T cell subset sorted from them (not recorded which). Receptor source: an adult woman who had mild COVID-19 (a few samples of this study predate the infection). Cell type and time point are not known.

This clonotype has just a few counts. The chain recombines TRBV5-1 with TRBJ2-2, with D possibly TRBD2 on 7 matching bases. Germline CDR1 and CDR2: SGHRS and YFSETQ. There are 16 residues in the CDR3. V gave up 0 bases and J gave up 4 bases, with 13 bases separating them. The CDR3 spells CASSLVAGASTGELFF. The CDR3 DNA reads TGCGCCAGCAGCTTGGTCGCGGGGGCGAGCACCGGGGAGCTGTTTTTT.

This clonotype was counted at least ten times. The rearrangement links TRBV27 to TRBJ1-1; unclear D gene. Trimming took off 5 bases at V and 1 base at J, with 8 bases between the two ends. The CDR3 is 13 amino acids. Per the germline V gene, CDR1 is MNHEY and CDR2 is SMNVEV (reference sequence). The CDR3 spells CASSPLRNTEAFF. Here the CDR3 DNA reads TGTGCCAGCAGTCCCCTGCGGAACACTGAAGCTTTCTTT.

The chain joins TRBV15 to TRBJ1-1, with D uncertain. Per germline, CDR1 LNHNV and CDR2 YYDKDF (reference sequence). The CDR3 has 13 amino acids. Between the trimmed V and J ends, which lost 5 bases and 10 bases, there was a span of 17 bases. The CDR3 spells CATSLKKGSGAFF. CDR3 coding DNA: TGTGCCACCAGCCTCAAGAAAGGCAGCGGAGCTTTCTTT.

This clonotype was observed a handful of times. The chain carries TRBV12-3 or TRBV12-4 and TRBJ1-2; D unresolved. The germline V and J ends were trimmed by 2 bases and 4 bases, with 11 bases remaining between them. The CDR3 consists of 14 residues. CDR3 in amino acids: CASSLLGGIYGYTF. DNA of the CDR3: TGTGCCAGCAGTTTATTAGGTGGGATCTATGGCTACACCTTC.

The chain couples TRBV3-1 to TRBJ2-3; 10 bases are a match to TRBD1. CDR3 length equals 16 residues. Germline CDR1 is LGHDT and CDR2 is YNNKEL (reference sequence). V gave up 4 bases and J gave up 3 bases; unmatched junction bases: 7. The CDR3 spells CASSPGQGTETDTQYF. In DNA, the CDR3 is TGTGCCAGCAGCCCGGGACAGGGGACGGAGACAGATACGCAGTATTTT.

Only a few counts were recorded for this clonotype. The chain combines TRBV6-5 with TRBJ1-1; D is ambiguous. The CDR3 loop spans 12 amino acids. V gave up 2 bases and J gave up 6 bases, with 7 bases separating them. The germline V gene has CDR1 MNHEY and CDR2 SVGAGI. The CDR3 is CASSYVGSEAFF. Here the CDR3 DNA reads TGTGCCAGCAGTTACGTGGGTTCTGAAGCTTTCTTT.

This clonotype showed up just a few times. V and J are TRBV7-9 and TRBJ2-7, with D perhaps given as TRBD1 or TRBD2 (5 bases each). Trimming stripped 3 bases from V and 7 bases from J, with 10 bases between. The CDR3 totals 12 residues. Germline V CDR1 and CDR2: SEHNR, FQNEAQ (reference sequence). CDR3 DNA sequence: TGTGCCAGCAGCTTCGGGGCCAATGAGCAGTACTTC. This translates into CASSFGANEQYF.

V and J are TRBV7-9 and TRBJ1-2; D perhaps matches TRBD1 (5 bases). The CDR3 has 13 residues. V lost 1 base and J lost 7, with 10 bases in between. Germline CDR1 reads SEHNR; CDR2 reads FQNEAQ (reference sequence). The CDR3 coding sequence is TGTGCCAGCAGCTTAGGCAGGGCGCCTGGCTACACCTTC. Amino acids: CASSLGRAPGYTF.

The chain recombines TRBV20-1 with TRBJ1-3; a weak D match, TRBD1 (6 bases). The V end was cut by 5 bases, the J end by 2 bases, with 13 bases between. Germline CDR1 is DFQATT and CDR2 is SNEGSKA (reference sequence). This CDR3 is 14 amino acids long. CDR3 bases: TGCAGTGCTCCAAGGCGACAGGCTGGAAACACCATATATTTT. Translated, it gives CSAPRRQAGNTIYF.